Detailed here is one T cell receptor (beta chain). The assay was immunoSEQ multiplex PCR, and TCRdb's table has in-frame clones only and misses some. The sample yields more than 200,000 clones, just over 85% seen once. This sample is drawn from a study of blood T cell repertoires in COVID-19. CDR3 length equals 13 residues. Looked up from germline, CDR1 is MDHEN and CDR2 is SYDVKM. V shed 6 bases and J 10 bases; nucleotides not matched to a gene: 6. This TCR came from an elderly man with acute or convalescent COVID-19. Sample: peripheral blood. The chain employs TRBV28 and TRBJ1-6; 7 nucleotides line up with TRBD1. The CDR3 here is CASRRDSLSPLHF. Here the CDR3 DNA reads TGTGCCAGCAGAAGGGACAGCCTATCACCCCTCCACTTT. Full variable domain (rest looked up from reference TRBV28 and TRBJ1-6): DVKVTQSSRYLVKRTGEKVFLECVQDMDHENMFWYRQDPGLGLRLIYFSYDVKMKEKGDIPEGYSVSREKKERFSLILESASTNQTSMYLCASRRDSLSPLHFGNGTRLTVT.